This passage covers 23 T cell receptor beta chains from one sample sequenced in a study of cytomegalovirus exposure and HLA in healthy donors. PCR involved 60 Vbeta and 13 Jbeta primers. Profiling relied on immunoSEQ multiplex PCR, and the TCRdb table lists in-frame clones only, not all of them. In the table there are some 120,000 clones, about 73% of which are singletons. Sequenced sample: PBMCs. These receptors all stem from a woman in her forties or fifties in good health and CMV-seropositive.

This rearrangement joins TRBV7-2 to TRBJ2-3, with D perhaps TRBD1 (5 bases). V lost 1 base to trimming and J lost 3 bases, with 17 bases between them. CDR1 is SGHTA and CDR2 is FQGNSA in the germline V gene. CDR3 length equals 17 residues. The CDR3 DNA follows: TGTGCCAGCAGCTTAGTCCAGTTCGCAGGGCGGACAGATACGCAGTATTTT. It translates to CASSLVQFAGRTDTQYF.

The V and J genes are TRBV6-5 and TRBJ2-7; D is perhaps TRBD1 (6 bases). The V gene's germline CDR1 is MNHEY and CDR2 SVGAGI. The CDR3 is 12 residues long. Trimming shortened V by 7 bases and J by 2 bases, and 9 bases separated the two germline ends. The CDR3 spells CASKQGTYEQYF. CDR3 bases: TGTGCCAGCAAACAGGGTACCTACGAGCAGTACTTC.

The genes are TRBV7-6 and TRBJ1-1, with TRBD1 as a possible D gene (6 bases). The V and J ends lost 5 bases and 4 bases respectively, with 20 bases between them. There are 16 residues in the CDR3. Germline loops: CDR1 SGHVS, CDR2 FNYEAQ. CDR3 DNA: TGTGCCAGCAGCATAGGAGCAGGGGCCCCGGGCACTGAAGCTTTCTTT. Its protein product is CASSIGAGAPGTEAFF.

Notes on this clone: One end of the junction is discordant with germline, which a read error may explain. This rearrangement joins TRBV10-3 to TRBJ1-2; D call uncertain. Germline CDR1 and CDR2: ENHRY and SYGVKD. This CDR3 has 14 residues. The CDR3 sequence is CAISPSGSNYGYPF. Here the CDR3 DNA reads TGTGCCATCTCCCCCAGCGGTTCTAACTATGGCTACCCCTTC.

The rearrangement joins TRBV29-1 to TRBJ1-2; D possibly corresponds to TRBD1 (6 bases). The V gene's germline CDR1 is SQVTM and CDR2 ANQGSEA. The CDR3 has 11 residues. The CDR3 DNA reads TGCACCGTACTGGGGGGGGGCGGCTACACCTTC. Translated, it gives CTVLGGGGYTF.

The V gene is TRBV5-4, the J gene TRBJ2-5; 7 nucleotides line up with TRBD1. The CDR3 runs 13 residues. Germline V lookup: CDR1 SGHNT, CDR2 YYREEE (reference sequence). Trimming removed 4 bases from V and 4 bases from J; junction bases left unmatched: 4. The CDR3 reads CASSRQGRETQYF. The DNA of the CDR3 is TGTGCCAGCAGCCGACAGGGTCGAGAGACCCAGTACTTC.

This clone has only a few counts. CDR3 amino acids: CASRLSGSNEQFF. In DNA, the CDR3 is TGCGCCAGCAGGCTGTCGGGGTCCAATGAGCAGTTCTTC. The rearrangement joins TRBV5-1 to TRBJ2-1, with a weak D call TRBD2 (5 bases). This CDR3 comprises 13 residues. The germline CDR1 and CDR2 sequences are SGHRS and YFSETQ. Trimming stripped 5 bases from V and 6 bases from J, with 12 bases between.

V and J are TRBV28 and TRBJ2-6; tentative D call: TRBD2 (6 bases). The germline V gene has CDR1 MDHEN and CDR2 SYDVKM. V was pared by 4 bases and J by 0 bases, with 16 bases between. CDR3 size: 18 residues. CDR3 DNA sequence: TGTGCCAGCAGTTCCGGGCGGGGTATAACCTCTGGGGCCAACGTCCTGACTTTC. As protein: CASSSGRGITSGANVLTF.

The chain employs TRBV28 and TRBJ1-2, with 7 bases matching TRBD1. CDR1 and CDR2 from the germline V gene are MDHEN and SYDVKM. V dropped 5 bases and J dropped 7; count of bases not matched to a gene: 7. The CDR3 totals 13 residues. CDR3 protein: CASSPTGFFGYTF. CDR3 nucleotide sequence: TGTGCCAGCAGTCCGACAGGGTTTTTTGGCTACACCTTC.

The CDR3 region has the DNA TGTGCCAGCAGTTACAACCCAGTCCAAGAGACCCAGTACTTC. Encoded protein: CASSYNPVQETQYF. V gene TRBV6-5 combines with J gene TRBJ2-5; the D is unclear. V was clipped by 2 bases and J by 1 base, with 8 bases between them. Germline CDR1 reads MNHEY; CDR2 reads SVGAGI. This CDR3 is 14 amino acids long.

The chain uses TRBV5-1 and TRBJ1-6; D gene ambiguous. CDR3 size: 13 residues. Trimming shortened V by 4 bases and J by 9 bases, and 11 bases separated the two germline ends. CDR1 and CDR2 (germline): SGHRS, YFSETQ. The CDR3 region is CASSENHGSPLHF. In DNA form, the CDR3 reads TGCGCCAGCAGCGAGAACCATGGTTCACCCCTCCACTTT.

CDR3 loop: CASSFNRVNTEAFF. The CDR3 DNA is TGTGCCAGCAGCTTCAACAGGGTGAACACTGAAGCTTTCTTT. V usage is TRBV5-8 and J usage is TRBJ1-1; a possible D gene is TRBD1 (6 bases). The CDR3 contains 14 residues. With 2 bases removed from V and 0 bases from J, the gap between germline ends came to 8 bases. Germline CDR1 and CDR2: SGHTS and YDEGEE. Filled out from reference TRBV5-8 and TRBJ1-1, the complete variable domain reads EAGVTQSPTHLIKTRGQQATLRCSPISGHTSVYWYQQALGLGLQFLLWYDEGEERNRGNFPPRFSGRQFPNYSSELNVNALELEDSALYLCASSFNRVNTEAFFGQGTRLTVV.

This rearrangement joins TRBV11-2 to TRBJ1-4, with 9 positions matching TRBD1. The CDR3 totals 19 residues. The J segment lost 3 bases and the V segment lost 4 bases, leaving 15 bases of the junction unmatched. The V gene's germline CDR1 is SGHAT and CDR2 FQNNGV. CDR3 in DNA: TGTGCCAGCAGCTCGTACCGGGACAGGGCCGCAAAGGCTAATGAAAAACTGTTTTTT. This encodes CASSSYRDRAAKANEKLFF. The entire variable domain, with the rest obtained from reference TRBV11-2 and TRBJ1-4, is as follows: EAGVAQSPRYKIIEKRQSVAFWCNPISGHATLYWYQQILGQGPKLLIQFQNNGVVDDSQLPKDRFSAERLKGVDSTLKIQPAKLEDSAVYLCASSSYRDRAAKANEKLFFGSGTQLSVL.

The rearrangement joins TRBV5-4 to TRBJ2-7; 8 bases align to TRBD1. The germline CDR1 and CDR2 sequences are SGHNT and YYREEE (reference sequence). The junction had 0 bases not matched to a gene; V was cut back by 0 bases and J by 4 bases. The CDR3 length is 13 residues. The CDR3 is CASSLDRGYEQYF. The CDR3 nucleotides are TGTGCCAGCAGCTTGGACAGGGGGTACGAGCAGTACTTC.

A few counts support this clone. CDR3 sequence: CASSRRGHHEKLFF. The DNA of the CDR3 is TGCGCCAGCTCTCGGAGGGGGCACCATGAAAAACTGTTTTTT. This chain connects TRBV23-1 to TRBJ1-4; 7 bases map to TRBD1. TRBV23-1 belongs to the ORF category, with a function that is uncertain. V shed 8 bases, J shed 6 bases, and the junction held 9 bases outside the gene matches. The CDR3 is 14 residues long.

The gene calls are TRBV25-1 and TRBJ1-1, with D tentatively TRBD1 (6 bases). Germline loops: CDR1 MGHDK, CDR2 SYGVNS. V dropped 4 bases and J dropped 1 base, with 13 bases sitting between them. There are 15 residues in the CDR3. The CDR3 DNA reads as TGTGCCAGCAGTGTCTTAGACAGGCCGAACACTGAAGCTTTCTTT. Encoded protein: CASSVLDRPNTEAFF.

The DNA of the CDR3 is TGCGCCAGCAGCTCGAGGGAGGAGGGTGAGCAGTACTTC. This gives the protein CASSSREEGEQYF. The chain recombines TRBV5-1 with TRBJ2-7, with D possibly being TRBD2 (6 bases). CDR1 and CDR2 from the germline V gene are SGHRS and YFSETQ. The CDR3 sequence is 13 residues long. V shed 3 bases and J shed 7 bases, with 14 bases lying between them.

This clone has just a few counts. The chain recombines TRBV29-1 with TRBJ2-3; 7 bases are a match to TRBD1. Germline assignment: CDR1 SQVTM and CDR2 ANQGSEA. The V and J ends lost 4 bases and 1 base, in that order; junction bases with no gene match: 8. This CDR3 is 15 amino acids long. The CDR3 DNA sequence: TGCAGCGTTGTTAGGGCAGGGGGTGGCACAGATACGCAGTATTTT. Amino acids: CSVVRAGGGTDTQYF.

DNA of the CDR3: TGTGCCAGCAGCGTCGGCGGGTCGGGTGGAAACACCATATATTTT. Translated, it gives CASSVGGSGGNTIYF. The J gene is TRBJ1-3, the V gene TRBV2; D gene ambiguous. V was cut by 6 bases and J by 3 bases, with 15 bases left in between. CDR3 length: 15 amino acids. CDR1 and CDR2 (germline): SNHLY, FYNNEI. Combining the CDR3 with reference TRBV2 and TRBJ1-3 gives the whole variable domain EPEVTQTPSHQVTQMGQEVILRCVPISNHLYFYWYRQILGQKVEFLVSFYNNEISEKSEIFDDQFSVERPDGSNFTLKIRSTKLEDSAMYFCASSVGGSGGNTIYFGEGSWLTVV.

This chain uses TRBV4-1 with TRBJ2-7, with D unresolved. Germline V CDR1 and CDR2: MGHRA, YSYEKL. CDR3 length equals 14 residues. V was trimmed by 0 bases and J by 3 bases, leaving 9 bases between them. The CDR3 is CASSQEQMSYEQYF. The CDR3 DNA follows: TGCGCCAGCAGCCAAGAACAGATGAGCTACGAGCAGTACTTC.

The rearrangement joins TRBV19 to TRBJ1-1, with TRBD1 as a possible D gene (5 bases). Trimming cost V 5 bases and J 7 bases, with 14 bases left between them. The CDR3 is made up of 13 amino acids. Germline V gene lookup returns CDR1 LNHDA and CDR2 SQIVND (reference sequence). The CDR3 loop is CASSFFGTREAFF. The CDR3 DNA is TGTGCCAGTAGTTTTTTCGGGACTCGTGAAGCTTTCTTT.

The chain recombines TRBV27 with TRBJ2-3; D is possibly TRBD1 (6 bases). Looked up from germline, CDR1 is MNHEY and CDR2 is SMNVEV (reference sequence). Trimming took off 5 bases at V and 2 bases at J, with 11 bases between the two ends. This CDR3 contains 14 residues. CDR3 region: CASSGQRYTDTQYF. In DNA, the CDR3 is TGTGCCAGCAGTGGACAGAGATACACAGATACGCAGTATTTT.

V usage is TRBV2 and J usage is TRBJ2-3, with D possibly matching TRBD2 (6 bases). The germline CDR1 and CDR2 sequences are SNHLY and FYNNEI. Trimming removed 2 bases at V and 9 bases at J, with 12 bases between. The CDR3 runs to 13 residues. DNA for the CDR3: TGTGCCAGCAGTGAAATGTGGGGGGAAACGCAGTATTTT. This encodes CASSEMWGETQYF.